The 31 T cell receptor beta chains given below trace back to one sample, sequenced in a study of blood T cell repertoires in COVID-19 (dated by TCRdb to the early 2020s). The library relied on the immunoSEQ multiplex PCR assay. Entries here come from immuneACCESS through TCRdb and include only in-frame sequences with V and J called. Some clones fail to appear in such tables; in the studies checked, an unresolved V gene covers under half of the shortfall, and the cause of the remainder is unknown. The sample has over 110,000 clones on record, about nine tenths of them singletons. The ten largest clones take up over 9% of the sample. Sequencing used PBMCs or T cells enriched from blood (not recorded which). Every receptor here comes from a man in his 60s who had recovered from COVID-19.

This chain joins TRBV6-5 and TRBJ2-7; TRBD1 is a possible D gene (5 bases). The germline gives CDR1 MNHEY, CDR2 SVGAGI. The CDR3 runs 15 residues. The V end was cut by 0 bases, the J end by 1 base, with 10 bases between. CDR3 amino acids: CASSYSGHPSYEQYF. The CDR3 coding sequence is TGTGCCAGCAGTTACTCAGGACACCCGTCCTACGAGCAGTACTTC.

The chain has TRBV29-1 and TRBJ1-5, with 9 bases fitting TRBD1. The CDR3 sequence is 12 residues long. Germline CDR1 is SQVTM and CDR2 is ANQGSEA. The trim removed 7 bases at V and 7 bases at J, leaving 5 bases unmatched. CDR3 in amino acids: CSGGDREQPQHF. The CDR3 bases are TGCAGCGGGGGGGACAGGGAACAGCCCCAGCATTTT. Full variable domain (rest looked up from reference TRBV29-1 and TRBJ1-5): SAVISQKPSRDICQRGTSLTIQCQVDSQVTMMFWYRQQPGQSLTLIATANQGSEATYESGFVIDKFPISRPNLTFSTLTVSNMSPEDSSIYLCSGGDREQPQHFGDGTRLSIL.

The rearrangement links TRBV6-1 to TRBJ1-2, with D hard to call. Germline V gene lookup returns CDR1 MNHNS and CDR2 SASEGT. The CDR3 runs 17 residues. Trimming took 2 bases from V and 3 from J, leaving 19 bases between them. The CDR3 DNA reads TGTGCCAGCAGTGAAATGGGTAGCCGGAGCTGGGACTATGGCTACACCTTC. It specifies CASSEMGSRSWDYGYTF.

DNA for the CDR3: TGTGCCAGCAGGTCCCGGGCGCTAGCGGGAGTAGCAGATACGCAGTATTTT. Translated: CASRSRALAGVADTQYF. The rearrangement links TRBV27 to TRBJ2-3; 10 bases are a match to TRBD2. Germline values: CDR1 MNHEY, CDR2 SMNVEV (reference sequence). V lost 6 bases, J lost 4 bases, and 13 bases stayed unmatched. CDR3 length: 17 residues.

V gene TRBV19 combines with J gene TRBJ2-2; D unresolved. The CDR3 loop spans 14 amino acids. With 7 bases removed from V and 2 bases from J, the gap between germline ends came to 11 bases. Germline CDR1 LNHDA, CDR2 SQIVND (reference sequence). CDR3 in amino acids: CASKARANTGELFF. CDR3 DNA: TGTGCCAGTAAAGCTCGAGCAAACACCGGGGAGCTGTTTTTT.

This clone was seen more than once but under ten times. This chain links TRBV5-1 with TRBJ1-6; tentatively, D is TRBD1 (6 bases). Germline CDR1 is SGHRS and CDR2 is YFSETQ. The ends were cut back, 2 bases at V and 10 bases at J, with 16 bases in the middle. The CDR3 is made up of 15 amino acids. As DNA, the CDR3 is TGCGCCAGCAGCTTACAGGGCGCAGGTTCCTCACCCCTCCACTTT. This translates into CASSLQGAGSSPLHF.

The V and J genes are TRBV27 and TRBJ2-7; 7 bases are a match to TRBD1. CDR3 length equals 11 residues. V lost 6 bases, J lost 5 bases, and 1 base stayed unmatched. CDR1 is MNHEY and CDR2 is SMNVEV in the germline V gene (reference sequence). CDR3 region: CASSQGDEQYF. Written as DNA, the CDR3 is TGTGCCAGCAGCCAGGGGGACGAGCAGTACTTC.

The rearrangement uses TRBV28 and TRBJ1-5; no clear D gene. Trimming took 5 bases from V and 4 from J, leaving 15 bases between them. Germline V gene lookup returns CDR1 MDHEN and CDR2 SYDVKM. The CDR3 has 15 residues. CDR3 nucleotides: TGTGCCAGCAGTCCCCAGGTTCGGGGTAATCAGCCCCAGCATTTT. This encodes CASSPQVRGNQPQHF.

The DNA of the CDR3 is TGTGCCAGCAGTTTAAGGTTGGGGCCCGGGGAGCTGTTTTTT. Its translation is CASSLRLGPGELFF. The V gene is TRBV28, the J gene TRBJ2-2; weak D call: TRBD1 (5 bases). The V and J ends lost 2 bases and 6 bases respectively, with 10 bases between them. Germline V gene lookup returns CDR1 MDHEN and CDR2 SYDVKM. CDR3 length: 14 amino acids.

V gene TRBV18 combines with J gene TRBJ2-3; maybe TRBD1 (6 bases). V shed 3 bases and J shed 3 bases, with 13 bases lying between them. Germline lookup yields CDR1 KGHSH and CDR2 LQKENI. CDR3 size: 15 residues. CDR3: CASSPGASRTDTQYF. The CDR3 nucleotides read TGTGCCAGCTCACCGGGGGCATCTCGGACAGATACGCAGTATTTT. Looking up the rest from reference TRBV18 and TRBJ2-3 gives the full variable domain: NAGVMQNPRHLVRRRGQEARLRCSPMKGHSHVYWYRQLPEEGLKFMVYLQKENIIDESGMPKERFSAEFPKEGPSILRIQQVVRGDSAAYFCASSPGASRTDTQYFGPGTRLTVL.

V and J are TRBV1 and TRBJ2-7; the table's D call of TRBD2 was not tested on the DNA. TRBV1 is shown as a pseudogene. This CDR3 is built from 16 residues. CDR3 bases: TGCACCAGCAGCCAAGATTGGGGGGGCAGTTCCTACGAGCAGTACTTC. Translation: CTSSQDWGGSSYEQYF.

The rearrangement joins TRBV19 to TRBJ2-7; the match to TRBD1 covers 8 bases. Germline CDR1 is LNHDA and CDR2 is SQIVND (reference sequence). Trimming removed 3 bases from V and 3 bases from J; junction bases left unmatched: 7. This CDR3 has 15 residues. CDR3 in DNA: TGTGCCAGTAGTATTCGGACCGGGACAGGCTACGAGCAGTACTTC. Translated, it gives CASSIRTGTGYEQYF.

This clone has more than one count but fewer than ten. The J gene is TRBJ2-2, the V gene TRBV5-1; D perhaps matches TRBD2 (6 bases). This CDR3 is 14 amino acids long. Germline loops: CDR1 SGHRS, CDR2 YFSETQ. Trimming removed 7 bases at V and 2 bases at J, with 12 bases between. CDR3: CASGDSANTGELFF. The DNA of the CDR3 is TGCGCCAGCGGGGACTCGGCAAACACCGGGGAGCTGTTTTTT.

The genes are TRBV13 and TRBJ2-1, with 10 bases lining up with TRBD2. The CDR3 has 15 residues. V was pared by 6 bases and J by 8 bases, with 10 bases of the junction left unmatched. Germline CDR1 and CDR2: PRHDT and FYEKMQ (reference sequence). Here the CDR3 reads CASSTQRGGLDEQFF. The CDR3 DNA reads TGTGCCAGCAGTACACAGCGGGGGGGCCTGGATGAGCAGTTCTTC.

The chain employs TRBV2 and TRBJ1-5; tentatively, D is TRBD1 (5 bases). Germline V CDR1 and CDR2: SNHLY, FYNNEI. The CDR3 extends over 12 amino acids. V was pared by 3 bases and J by 15 bases, with 15 bases between. The CDR3 loop reads CASSERDRRTHF. The CDR3 nucleotides read TGTGCCAGCAGTGAGCGGGACCGAAGGACGCATTTT.

CDR3 in amino acids: CASSQDRRGTYNEQFF. As DNA, the CDR3 is TGTGCCAGCAGCCAAGATCGGCGGGGGACCTACAATGAGCAGTTCTTC. The chain uses TRBV4-2 and TRBJ2-1; TRBD2 aligns across 7 bases. Per the germline V gene, CDR1 is LGHNA and CDR2 is YNFKEQ. The length of the CDR3 is 16 residues. J gave up 2 bases and V 0 bases, and 4 bases lay outside the gene matches.

The gene calls are TRBV6-6 and TRBJ2-7, with D perhaps matching TRBD2 (7 bases). Germline values: CDR1 MNHNY, CDR2 SVGAGI (reference sequence). The CDR3 has 14 amino acids. The V end lost 2 bases, the J end lost 5 bases, and 13 bases lay between the germline ends. The CDR3 is CASSYGGGLDEQYF. In DNA form, the CDR3 reads TGTGCCAGCAGTTACGGGGGGGGCTTAGACGAGCAGTACTTC.

The V and J genes are TRBV4-2 and TRBJ2-3; D is unclear. The CDR3 extends over 13 amino acids. With 4 bases removed from V and 1 base from J, the gap between germline ends came to 6 bases. CDR1 LGHNA and CDR2 YNFKEQ come from the germline V gene. CDR3 loop: CASSRERTDTQYF. The CDR3 nucleotides are TGTGCCAGCAGCCGCGAACGCACAGATACGCAGTATTTT.

The V call is TRBV5-1, the J call TRBJ1-1; D remains unclear. Deletions cut 4 bases from V and 1 base from J, with 8 bases between. CDR1 is SGHRS and CDR2 is YFSETQ in the germline V gene. The CDR3 totals 13 residues. The DNA for the CDR3 is TGCGCCAGCAGCACCGGTGCGAACACTGAAGCTTTCTTT. Protein: CASSTGANTEAFF. Filled out from reference TRBV5-1 and TRBJ1-1, the complete variable domain reads KAGVTQTPRYLIKTRGQQVTLSCSPISGHRSVSWYQQTPGQGLQFLFEYFSETQRNKGNFPGRFSGRQFSNSRSEMNVSTLELGDSALYLCASSTGANTEAFFGQGTRLTVV.

The chain combines TRBV11-2 with TRBJ1-1; D possibly corresponds to TRBD1 (5 bases). V lost 5 bases and J lost 1, with 11 bases in between. CDR3 length equals 14 residues. CDR1 and CDR2 (germline): SGHAT, FQNNGV. The CDR3 DNA sequence: TGTGCCAGCAGCGTTACAGGCGGGAACACTGAAGCTTTCTTT. It is translated as CASSVTGGNTEAFF.

The sample holds one count of this clone. This chain connects TRBV11-2 to TRBJ2-3, with 7 bases lining up with TRBD1. The V and J ends lost 5 bases and 0 bases, in that order; junction bases with no gene match: 8. CDR1 and CDR2 (germline): SGHAT, FQNNGV. This CDR3 spans 16 amino acids. For the CDR3, the DNA is TGTGCCAGCAGCCCGCGACAGGGTAGGAGCACAGATACGCAGTATTTT. Amino acids: CASSPRQGRSTDTQYF.

Comment on this clone: Other DNA sequences of this sample code for an identical CDR3. DNA for the CDR3: TGTGCCAGCTCACCTTCGGGTAACACTGAAGCTTTCTTT. It specifies CASSPSGNTEAFF. The V and J genes are TRBV18 and TRBJ1-1, with D hard to call. CDR1 and CDR2 from the germline V gene are KGHSH and LQKENI. This CDR3 is built from 13 residues. Trimming took 3 bases from V and 2 from J, leaving 7 bases between them.

J is TRBJ2-1 and V is TRBV3-1 (or the pseudogene TRBV3-2); possibly TRBD2 for D (5 bases). Germline values: CDR1 LGHDT, CDR2 YNNKEL (reference sequence). This CDR3 is 15 amino acids long. In DNA form, the CDR3 reads TGTGCGATATCCGACCGAGGGATGGGGTACAATGAGCAGTTCTTC. This encodes CAISDRGMGYNEQFF.

J is TRBJ1-2 and V is TRBV28; 9 positions match TRBD1. J was trimmed by 7 bases and V by 5 bases; bases with no gene match: 8. This CDR3 is built from 14 residues. Germline CDR1 and CDR2: MDHEN and SYDVKM. CDR3 region: CASSKAQGAGGYTF. The CDR3, as DNA: TGTGCCAGCAGTAAAGCACAGGGGGCTGGTGGCTACACCTTC.

The J gene is TRBJ2-5, the V gene TRBV2; D remains ambiguous. V was trimmed by 7 bases and J by 6 bases, leaving 9 bases between them. The CDR3 has 11 amino acids. CDR1 and CDR2 from the germline V gene are SNHLY and FYNNEI. The CDR3 sequence is CASTGLQTQYF. The CDR3 coding sequence is TGTGCCAGCACAGGTCTGCAGACCCAGTACTTC.

The V gene is TRBV28, the J gene TRBJ1-1, with unresolved D. CDR1 is MDHEN and CDR2 is SYDVKM in the germline V gene. The ends were cut back, 7 bases at V and 6 bases at J, with 15 bases in the middle. This CDR3 spans 13 amino acids. The CDR3 protein is CASNTAPFSEAFF. In nucleotides, the CDR3 is TGTGCCAGCAATACAGCCCCGTTTTCTGAAGCTTTCTTT.

The CDR3: CASSRQGGAEAFF. The CDR3 coding sequence is TGTGCCAGCAGTAGACAGGGGGGGGCTGAAGCTTTCTTT. The J gene is TRBJ1-1, the V gene TRBV27; 9 bases align to TRBD1. The V and J ends lost 5 bases and 6 bases, in that order; junction bases with no gene match: 4. This CDR3 has 13 amino acids. CDR1 is MNHEY, CDR2 SMNVEV, per germline (reference sequence).

The chain couples TRBV5-1 to TRBJ2-5, with D possibly being TRBD1 (5 bases). Germline V gives CDR1 SGHRS, CDR2 YFSETQ. V dropped 4 bases and J dropped 3 bases, with 13 bases sitting between them. The CDR3 length is 14 residues. For the CDR3, the DNA is TGCGCCAGCAGCCCCACGGACAAAAAAGAGACCCAGTACTTC. Protein: CASSPTDKKETQYF.

The chain joins TRBV30 to TRBJ1-6, with D hard to call. V was trimmed by 0 bases and J by 7 bases, leaving 7 bases between them. Per the germline V gene, CDR1 is GTSNPN and CDR2 is SVGIG (reference sequence). The CDR3 runs to 13 residues. CDR3 loop: CAWSVGSNSPLHF. In DNA form, the CDR3 reads TGTGCCTGGAGTGTAGGTAGCAATTCACCCCTCCACTTT.

J is TRBJ1-6 and V is TRBV18, with TRBD1 identical over 8 bases. CDR3 size: 16 residues. Losses at the gene ends were 3 bases for V and 7 bases for J; bases not matched to a gene: 8. The germline CDR1 and CDR2 sequences are KGHSH and LQKENI. The chain's CDR3 is CASSPGQGASNSPLHF. As DNA, the CDR3 is TGTGCCAGCTCACCGGGGCAGGGGGCGAGCAATTCACCCCTCCACTTT. The variable domain in full, with the rest retrieved from reference TRBV18 and TRBJ1-6, is NAGVMQNPRHLVRRRGQEARLRCSPMKGHSHVYWYRQLPEEGLKFMVYLQKENIIDESGMPKERFSAEFPKEGPSILRIQQVVRGDSAAYFCASSPGQGASNSPLHFGNGTRLTVT.

This clone has a single count. A junction end diverges from the germline sequence, so it may reflect a read error. The chain couples TRBV4-2 to TRBJ1-1, with TRBD1 matching over 8 bases. Germline V gene lookup returns CDR1 LGHNA and CDR2 YNFKEQ. The CDR3 loop spans 16 amino acids. CDR3 in amino acids: CASSRGQEPLKTEAFF. Here the CDR3 DNA reads TGTGCCAGCAGCCGGGGACAGGAACCCTTGAAGACTGAAGCTTTCTTT.